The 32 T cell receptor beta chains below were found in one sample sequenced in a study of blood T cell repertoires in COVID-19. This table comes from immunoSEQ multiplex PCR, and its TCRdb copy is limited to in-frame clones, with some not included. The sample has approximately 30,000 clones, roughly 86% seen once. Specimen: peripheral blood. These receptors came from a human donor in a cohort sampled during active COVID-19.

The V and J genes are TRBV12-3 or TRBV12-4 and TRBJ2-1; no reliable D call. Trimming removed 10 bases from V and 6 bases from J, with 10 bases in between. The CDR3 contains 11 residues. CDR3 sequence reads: CATQVGNEQFF. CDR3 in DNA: TGTGCCACCCAGGTGGGCAATGAGCAGTTCTTC.

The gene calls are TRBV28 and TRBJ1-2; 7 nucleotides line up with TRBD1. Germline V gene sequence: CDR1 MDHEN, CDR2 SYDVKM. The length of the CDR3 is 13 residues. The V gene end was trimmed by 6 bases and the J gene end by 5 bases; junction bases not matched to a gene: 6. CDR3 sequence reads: CASRIGTEYGYTF. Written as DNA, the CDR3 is TGTGCCAGCAGGATCGGGACAGAATATGGCTACACCTTC.

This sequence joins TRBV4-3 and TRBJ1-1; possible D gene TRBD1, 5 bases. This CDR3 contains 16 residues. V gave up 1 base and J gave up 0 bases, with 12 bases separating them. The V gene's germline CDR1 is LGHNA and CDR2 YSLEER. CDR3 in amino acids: CASSQGDRGLNTEAFF. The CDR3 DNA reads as TGCGCCAGCAGCCAAGGGGATCGGGGGTTGAACACTGAAGCTTTCTTT.

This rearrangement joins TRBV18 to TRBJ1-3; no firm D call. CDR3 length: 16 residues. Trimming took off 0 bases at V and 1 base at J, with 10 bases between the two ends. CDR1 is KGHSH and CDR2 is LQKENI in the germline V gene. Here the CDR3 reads CASSPPDIRSGNTIYF. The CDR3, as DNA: TGTGCCAGCTCACCACCTGACATCCGATCTGGAAACACCATATATTTT.

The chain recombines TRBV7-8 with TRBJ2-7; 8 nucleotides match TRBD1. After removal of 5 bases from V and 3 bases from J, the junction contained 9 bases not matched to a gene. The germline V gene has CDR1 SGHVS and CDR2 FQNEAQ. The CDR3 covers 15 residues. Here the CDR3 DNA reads TGTGCCAGCAGCCAACAGGGGGGCGCTGTCTACGAGCAGTACTTC. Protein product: CASSQQGGAVYEQYF. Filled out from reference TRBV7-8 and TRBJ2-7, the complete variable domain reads GAGVSQSPRYKVAKRGQDVALRCDPISGHVSLFWYQQALGQGPEFLTYFQNEAQLDKSGLPSDRFFAERPEGSVSTLKIQRTQQEDSAVYLCASSQQGGAVYEQYFGPGTRLTVT.

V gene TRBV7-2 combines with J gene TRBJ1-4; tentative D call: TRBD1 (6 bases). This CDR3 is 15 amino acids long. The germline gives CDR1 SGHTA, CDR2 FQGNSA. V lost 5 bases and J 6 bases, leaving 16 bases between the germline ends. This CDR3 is CASSLGAAGDEKLFF. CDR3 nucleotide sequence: TGTGCCAGCAGCCTGGGGGCAGCGGGGGATGAAAAACTGTTTTTT.

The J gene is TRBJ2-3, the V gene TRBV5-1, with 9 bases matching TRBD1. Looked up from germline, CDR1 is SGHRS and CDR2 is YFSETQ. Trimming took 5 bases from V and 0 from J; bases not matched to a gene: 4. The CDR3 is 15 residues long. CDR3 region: CASSSGTGSTDTQYF. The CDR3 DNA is TGCGCCAGCAGTTCCGGGACAGGGAGCACAGATACGCAGTATTTT.

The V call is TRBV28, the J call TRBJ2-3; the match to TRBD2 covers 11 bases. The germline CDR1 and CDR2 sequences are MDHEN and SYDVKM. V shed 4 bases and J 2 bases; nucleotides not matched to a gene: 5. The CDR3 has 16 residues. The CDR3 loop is CASSSRLAGPTDTQYF. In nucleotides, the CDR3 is TGTGCCAGCAGTTCGAGACTAGCGGGACCCACAGATACGCAGTATTTT.

The CDR3 bases are TGCAGCGCCGGGATGGGACAGAACACCGGGGAGCTGTTTTTT. Translation gives CSAGMGQNTGELFF. The chain uses TRBV29-1 and TRBJ2-2, with a possible D match to TRBD1 (6 bases). The V end was cut by 7 bases, the J end by 1 base, with 13 bases between. Germline lookup yields CDR1 SQVTM and CDR2 ANQGSEA. The CDR3 sequence is 14 residues long.

CDR3 nucleotide sequence: TGCAGCGCCCGGAGGCAGCGACTAGGCACAGATACGCAGTATTTT. Amino acids: CSARRQRLGTDTQYF. V and J are TRBV29-1 and TRBJ2-3; D perhaps matches TRBD2 (6 bases). V was pared by 7 bases and J by 1 base, with 18 bases between. Germline CDR1 SQVTM, CDR2 ANQGSEA. The CDR3 contains 15 residues.

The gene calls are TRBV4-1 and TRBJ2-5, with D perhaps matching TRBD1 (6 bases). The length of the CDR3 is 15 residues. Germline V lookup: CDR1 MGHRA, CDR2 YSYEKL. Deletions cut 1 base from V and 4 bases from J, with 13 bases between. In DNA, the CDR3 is TGCGCCAGCAGCCAAGGACTACAGGGACGAGAGACCCAGTACTTC. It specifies CASSQGLQGRETQYF.

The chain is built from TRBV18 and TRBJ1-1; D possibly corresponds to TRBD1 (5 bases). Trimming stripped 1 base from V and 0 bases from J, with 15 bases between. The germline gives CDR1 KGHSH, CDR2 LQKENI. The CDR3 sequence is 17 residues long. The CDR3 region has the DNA TGTGCCAGCTCACCACGTGGGGGGGATCCAATGAACACTGAAGCTTTCTTT. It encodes CASSPRGGDPMNTEAFF. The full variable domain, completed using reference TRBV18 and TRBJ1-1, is NAGVMQNPRHLVRRRGQEARLRCSPMKGHSHVYWYRQLPEEGLKFMVYLQKENIIDESGMPKERFSAEFPKEGPSILRIQQVVRGDSAAYFCASSPRGGDPMNTEAFFGQGTRLTVV.

The CDR3 DNA reads as TGTGCCAGCAGCGGACAGGGGGCAGATACGCAGTATTTT. Protein product: CASSGQGADTQYF. This chain connects TRBV7-2 to TRBJ2-3; 10 bases agree with TRBD1. Germline V gene lookup returns CDR1 SGHTA and CDR2 FQGNSA. The junction had 0 bases not matched to a gene; V was cut back by 5 bases and J by 4 bases. This CDR3 is 13 amino acids long.

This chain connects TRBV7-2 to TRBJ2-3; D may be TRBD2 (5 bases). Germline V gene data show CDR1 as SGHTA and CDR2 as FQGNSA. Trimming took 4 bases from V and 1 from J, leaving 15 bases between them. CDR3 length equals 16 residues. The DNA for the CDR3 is TGTGCCAGCAGCTCCCGGACTGGATCGCGCACAGATACGCAGTATTTT. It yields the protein CASSSRTGSRTDTQYF.

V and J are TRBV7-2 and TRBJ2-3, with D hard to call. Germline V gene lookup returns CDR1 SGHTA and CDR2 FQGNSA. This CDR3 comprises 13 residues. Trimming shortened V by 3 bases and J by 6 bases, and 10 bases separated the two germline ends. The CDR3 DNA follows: TGTGCCAGCAGCTTGAACATCGGGGATACGCAGTATTTT. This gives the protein CASSLNIGDTQYF.

The CDR3 nucleotides are TGCGCCAGCAGCTTGGGAGTAGCGAATAATGAAAAACTGTTTTTT. Protein sequence: CASSLGVANNEKLFF. The chain joins TRBV5-1 to TRBJ1-4, with D unresolved. V shed 0 bases and J shed 4 bases, with 10 bases lying between them. This CDR3 contains 15 residues. CDR1 and CDR2 from the germline V gene are SGHRS and YFSETQ.

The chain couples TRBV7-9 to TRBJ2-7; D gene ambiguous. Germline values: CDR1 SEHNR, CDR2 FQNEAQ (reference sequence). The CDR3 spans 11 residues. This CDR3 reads CASSLEDRLDV. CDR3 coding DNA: TGTGCCAGCAGCCTAGAAGATCGTCTAGACGTC.

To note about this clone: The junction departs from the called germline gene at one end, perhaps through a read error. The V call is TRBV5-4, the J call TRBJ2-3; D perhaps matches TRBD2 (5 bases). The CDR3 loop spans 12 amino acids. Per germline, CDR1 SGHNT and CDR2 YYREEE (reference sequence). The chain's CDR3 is CASSLESGLFHF. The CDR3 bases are TGTGCCAGCAGCTTGGAGAGCGGATTATTCCATTTT.

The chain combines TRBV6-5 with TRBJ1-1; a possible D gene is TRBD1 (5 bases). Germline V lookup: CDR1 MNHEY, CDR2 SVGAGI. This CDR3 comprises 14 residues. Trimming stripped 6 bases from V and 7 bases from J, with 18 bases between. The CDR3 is CASRKNRLSGEAFF. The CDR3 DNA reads TGTGCCAGCAGAAAAAACAGGTTGTCGGGTGAAGCTTTCTTT.

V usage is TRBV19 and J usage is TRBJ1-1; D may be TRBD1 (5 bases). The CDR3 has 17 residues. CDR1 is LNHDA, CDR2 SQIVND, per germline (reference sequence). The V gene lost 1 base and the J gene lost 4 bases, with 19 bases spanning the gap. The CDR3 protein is CASSIGWAGLIGTEAFF. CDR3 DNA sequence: TGTGCCAGTAGTATAGGGTGGGCAGGGCTCATCGGCACTGAAGCTTTCTTT. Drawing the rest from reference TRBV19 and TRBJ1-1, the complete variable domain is DGGITQSPKYLFRKEGQNVTLSCEQNLNHDAMYWYRQDPGQGLRLIYYSQIVNDFQKGDIAEGYSVSREKKESFPLTVTSAQKNPTAFYLCASSIGWAGLIGTEAFFGQGTRLTVV.

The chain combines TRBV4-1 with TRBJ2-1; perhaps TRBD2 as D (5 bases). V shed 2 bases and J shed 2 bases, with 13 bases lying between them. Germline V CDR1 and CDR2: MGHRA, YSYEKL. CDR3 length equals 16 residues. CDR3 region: CASSQPFGLTYNEQFF. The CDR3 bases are TGCGCCAGCAGCCAACCTTTTGGACTGACCTACAATGAGCAGTTCTTC.

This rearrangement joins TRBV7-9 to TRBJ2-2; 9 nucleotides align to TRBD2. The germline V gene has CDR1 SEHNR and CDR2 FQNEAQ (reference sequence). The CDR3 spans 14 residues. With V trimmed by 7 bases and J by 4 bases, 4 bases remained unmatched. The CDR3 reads CASNPTSGTGELFF. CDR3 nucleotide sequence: TGTGCCAGCAACCCGACTAGCGGCACCGGGGAGCTGTTTTTT.

CDR3 region: CASTRGSTYNEQFF. CDR3 sequence (DNA): TGTGCCAGCACCAGAGGTTCGACCTACAATGAGCAGTTCTTC. The genes are TRBV28 and TRBJ2-1; D not certain. V lost 7 bases and J lost 2, with 12 bases in between. In germline, CDR1 is MDHEN, CDR2 SYDVKM. The CDR3 totals 14 residues.

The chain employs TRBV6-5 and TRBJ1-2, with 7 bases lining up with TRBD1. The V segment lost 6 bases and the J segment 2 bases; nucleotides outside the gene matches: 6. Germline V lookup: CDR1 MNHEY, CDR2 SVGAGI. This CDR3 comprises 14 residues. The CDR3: CASRLWGQNYGYTF. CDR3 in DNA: TGTGCCAGCAGATTATGGGGACAGAACTATGGCTACACCTTC.

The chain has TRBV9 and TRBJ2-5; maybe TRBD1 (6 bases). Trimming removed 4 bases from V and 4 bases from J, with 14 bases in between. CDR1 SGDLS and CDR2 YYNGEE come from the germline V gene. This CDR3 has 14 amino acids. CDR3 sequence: CASSRRAGVETQYF. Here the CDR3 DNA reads TGTGCCAGCAGCCGCCGAGCAGGGGTAGAGACCCAGTACTTC.

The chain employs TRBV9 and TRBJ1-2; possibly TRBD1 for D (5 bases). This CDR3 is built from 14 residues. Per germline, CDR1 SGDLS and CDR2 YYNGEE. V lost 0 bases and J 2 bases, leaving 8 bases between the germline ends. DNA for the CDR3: TGTGCCAGCAGCGTAGATGCAGGGAACTATGGCTACACCTTC. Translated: CASSVDAGNYGYTF.

The CDR3 region has the DNA TGCGCCAGCGGACAGGGATCTTACGAGCAGTACTTC. This sequence encodes CASGQGSYEQYF. The gene calls are TRBV5-1 and TRBJ2-7; 8 bases line up with TRBD1. J lost 4 bases, V lost 7 bases, and 4 bases had no gene match. The CDR3 has 12 residues. Germline CDR1 is SGHRS and CDR2 is YFSETQ. Full variable domain (outside the CDR3, taken from reference TRBV5-1 and TRBJ2-7): KAGVTQTPRYLIKTRGQQVTLSCSPISGHRSVSWYQQTPGQGLQFLFEYFSETQRNKGNFPGRFSGRQFSNSRSEMNVSTLELGDSALYLCASGQGSYEQYFGPGTRLTVT.

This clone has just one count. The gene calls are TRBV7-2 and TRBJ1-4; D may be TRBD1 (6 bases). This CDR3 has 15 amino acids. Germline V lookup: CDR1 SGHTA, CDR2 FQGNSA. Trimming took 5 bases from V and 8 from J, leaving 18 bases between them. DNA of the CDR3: TGTGCCAGCAGCCCACCGGGACCCCAGGGGGAAAAACTGTTTTTT. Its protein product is CASSPPGPQGEKLFF.

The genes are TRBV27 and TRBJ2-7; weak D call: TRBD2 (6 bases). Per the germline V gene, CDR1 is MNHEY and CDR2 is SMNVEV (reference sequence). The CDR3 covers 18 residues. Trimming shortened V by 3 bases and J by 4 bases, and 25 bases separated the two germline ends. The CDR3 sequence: CASSFKATGVEAQYEQYF. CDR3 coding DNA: TGTGCCAGCAGTTTCAAGGCTACGGGGGTAGAGGCCCAATACGAGCAGTACTTC.

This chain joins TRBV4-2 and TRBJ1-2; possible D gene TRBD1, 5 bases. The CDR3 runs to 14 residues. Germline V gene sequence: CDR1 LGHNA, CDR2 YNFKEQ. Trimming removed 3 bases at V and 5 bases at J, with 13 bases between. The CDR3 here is CASSQGEVSYGYTF. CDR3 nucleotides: TGTGCCAGCAGCCAGGGGGAGGTTAGTTATGGCTACACCTTC.

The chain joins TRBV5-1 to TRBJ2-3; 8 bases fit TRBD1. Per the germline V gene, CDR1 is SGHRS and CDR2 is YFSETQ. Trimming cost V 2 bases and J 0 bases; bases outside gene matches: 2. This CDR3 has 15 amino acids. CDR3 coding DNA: TGCGCCAGCAGCTTCAGGGGGCAAAGCACAGATACGCAGTATTTT. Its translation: CASSFRGQSTDTQYF.

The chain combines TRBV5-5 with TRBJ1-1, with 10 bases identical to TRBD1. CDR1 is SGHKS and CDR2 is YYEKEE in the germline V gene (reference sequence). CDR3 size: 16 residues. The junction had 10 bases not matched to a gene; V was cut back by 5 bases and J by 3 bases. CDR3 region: CASRRVTGTGDTEAFF. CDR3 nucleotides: TGTGCCAGCAGGAGGGTGACCGGGACAGGGGACACTGAAGCTTTCTTT.